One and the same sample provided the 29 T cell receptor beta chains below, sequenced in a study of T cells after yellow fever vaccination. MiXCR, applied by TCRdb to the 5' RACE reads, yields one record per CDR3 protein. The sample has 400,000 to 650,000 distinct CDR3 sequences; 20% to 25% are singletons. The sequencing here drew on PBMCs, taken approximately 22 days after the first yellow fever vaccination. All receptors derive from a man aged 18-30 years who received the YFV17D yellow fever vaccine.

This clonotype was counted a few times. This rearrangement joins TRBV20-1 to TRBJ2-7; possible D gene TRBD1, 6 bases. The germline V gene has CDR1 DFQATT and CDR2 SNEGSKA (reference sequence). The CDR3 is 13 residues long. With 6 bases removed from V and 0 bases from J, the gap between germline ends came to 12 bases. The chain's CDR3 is CSARPGASYEQYV. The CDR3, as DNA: TGCAGTGCGAGGCCAGGGGCCTCCTACGAGCAGTACGTC.

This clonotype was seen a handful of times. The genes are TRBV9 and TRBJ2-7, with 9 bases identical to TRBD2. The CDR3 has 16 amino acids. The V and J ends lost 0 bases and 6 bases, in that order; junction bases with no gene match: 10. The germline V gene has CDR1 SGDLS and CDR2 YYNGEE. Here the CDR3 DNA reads TGTGCCAGCAGCGTAGGCCAGCGGGGGGAGTCAGGCGAGCAGTACTTC. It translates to CASSVGQRGESGEQYF. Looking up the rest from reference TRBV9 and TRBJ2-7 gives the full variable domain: DSGVTQTPKHLITATGQRVTLRCSPRSGDLSVYWYQQSLDQGLQFLIQYYNGEERAKGNILERFSAQQFPDLHSELNLSSLELGDSALYFCASSVGQRGESGEQYFGPGTRLTVT.

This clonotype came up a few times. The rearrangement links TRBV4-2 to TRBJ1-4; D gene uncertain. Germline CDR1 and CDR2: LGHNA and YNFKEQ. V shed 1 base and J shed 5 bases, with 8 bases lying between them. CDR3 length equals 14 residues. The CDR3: CASSQGPDNEKLFF. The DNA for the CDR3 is TGTGCCAGCAGCCAAGGGCCGGACAATGAAAAACTGTTTTTT.

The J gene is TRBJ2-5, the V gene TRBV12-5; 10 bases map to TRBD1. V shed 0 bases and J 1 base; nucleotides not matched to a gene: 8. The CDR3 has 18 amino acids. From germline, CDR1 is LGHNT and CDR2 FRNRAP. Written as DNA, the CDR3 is TGTGCTAGTGGTTTGGTGCTTAGGGACAGGGGTCCCCAAGAGACCCAGTACTTC. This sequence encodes CASGLVLRDRGPQETQYF.

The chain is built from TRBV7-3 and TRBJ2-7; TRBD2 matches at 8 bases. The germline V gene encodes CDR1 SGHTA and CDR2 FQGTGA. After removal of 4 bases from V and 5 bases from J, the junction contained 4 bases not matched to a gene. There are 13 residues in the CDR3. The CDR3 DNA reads TGTGCCAGCAGCTCCCCCGGGGGGGACGAGCAGTACGTC. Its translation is CASSSPGGDEQYV.

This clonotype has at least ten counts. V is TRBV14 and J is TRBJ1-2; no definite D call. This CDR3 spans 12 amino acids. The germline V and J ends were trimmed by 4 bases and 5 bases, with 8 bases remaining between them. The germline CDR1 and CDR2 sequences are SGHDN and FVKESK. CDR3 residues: CASSRSVYGYTF. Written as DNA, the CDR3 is TGTGCCAGCAGCCGAAGCGTGTATGGCTACACCTTC. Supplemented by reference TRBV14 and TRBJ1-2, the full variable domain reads EAGVTQFPSHSVIEKGQTVTLRCDPISGHDNLYWYRRVMGKEIKFLLHFVKESKQDESGMPNNRFLAERTGGTYSTLKVQPAELEDSGVYFCASSRSVYGYTFGSGTRLTVV.

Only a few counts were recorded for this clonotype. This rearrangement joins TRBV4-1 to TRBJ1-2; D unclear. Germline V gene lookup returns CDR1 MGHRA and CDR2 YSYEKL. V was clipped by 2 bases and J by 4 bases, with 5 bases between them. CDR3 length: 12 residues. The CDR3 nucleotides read TGCGCCAGCAGCCAATTGGGCTATGGCTACACCTTC. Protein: CASSQLGYGYTF.

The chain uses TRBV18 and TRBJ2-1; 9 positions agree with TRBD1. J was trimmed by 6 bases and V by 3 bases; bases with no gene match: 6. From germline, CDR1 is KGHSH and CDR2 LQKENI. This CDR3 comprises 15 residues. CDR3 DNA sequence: TGTGCCAGCTCACCCGGGACAGGGAATTTCAATGAGCAGTTCTTC. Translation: CASSPGTGNFNEQFF. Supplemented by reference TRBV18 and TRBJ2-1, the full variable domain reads NAGVMQNPRHLVRRRGQEARLRCSPMKGHSHVYWYRQLPEEGLKFMVYLQKENIIDESGMPKERFSAEFPKEGPSILRIQQVVRGDSAAYFCASSPGTGNFNEQFFGPGTRLTVL.

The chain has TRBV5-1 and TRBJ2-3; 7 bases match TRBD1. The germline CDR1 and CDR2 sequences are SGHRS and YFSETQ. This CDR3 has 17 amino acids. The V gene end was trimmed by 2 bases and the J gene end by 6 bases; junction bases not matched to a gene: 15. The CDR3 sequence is CASSFELMGTVEDTQYF. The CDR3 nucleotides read TGCGCCAGCAGCTTCGAGCTCATGGGGACAGTGGAGGATACGCAGTATTTT. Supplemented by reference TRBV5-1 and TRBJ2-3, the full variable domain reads KAGVTQTPRYLIKTRGQQVTLSCSPISGHRSVSWYQQTPGQGLQFLFEYFSETQRNKGNFPGRFSGRQFSNSRSEMNVSTLELGDSALYLCASSFELMGTVEDTQYFGPGTRLTVL.

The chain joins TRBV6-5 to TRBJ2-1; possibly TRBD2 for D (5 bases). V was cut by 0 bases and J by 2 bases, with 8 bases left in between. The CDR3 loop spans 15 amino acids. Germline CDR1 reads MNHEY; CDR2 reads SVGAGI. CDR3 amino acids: CASSYSSGTYNEQFF. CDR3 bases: TGTGCCAGCAGTTACTCGTCCGGGACCTACAATGAGCAGTTCTTC.

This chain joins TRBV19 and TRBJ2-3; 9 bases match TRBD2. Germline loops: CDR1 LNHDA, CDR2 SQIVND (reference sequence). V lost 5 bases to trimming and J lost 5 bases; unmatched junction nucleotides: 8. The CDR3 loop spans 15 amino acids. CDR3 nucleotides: TGTGCCAGTAGTGTGGCGGGGGGGCTTGGAGATACGCAGTATTTT. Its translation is CASSVAGGLGDTQYF.

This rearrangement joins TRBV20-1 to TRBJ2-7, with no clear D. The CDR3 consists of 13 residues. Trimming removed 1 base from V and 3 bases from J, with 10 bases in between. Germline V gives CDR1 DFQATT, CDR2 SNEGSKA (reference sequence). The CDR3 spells CSARGPGVYEQYF. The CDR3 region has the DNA TGCAGTGCTAGAGGGCCTGGGGTCTACGAGCAGTACTTC.

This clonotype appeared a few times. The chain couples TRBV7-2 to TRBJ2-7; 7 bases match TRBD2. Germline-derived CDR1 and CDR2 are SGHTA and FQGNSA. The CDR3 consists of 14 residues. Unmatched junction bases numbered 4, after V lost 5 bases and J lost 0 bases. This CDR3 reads CASSPGGGSYEQYV. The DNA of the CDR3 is TGTGCCAGCAGCCCTGGCGGGGGCTCCTACGAGCAGTACGTC.

Here the CDR3 reads CASSDLAGGAYNEQFF. The CDR3 coding sequence is TGTGCCAGCAGTGACCTAGCGGGGGGGGCCTACAATGAGCAGTTCTTC. The chain couples TRBV6-4 to TRBJ2-1, with 12 nucleotides matching TRBD2. The CDR3 runs to 16 residues. V was clipped by 2 bases and J by 2 bases; unmatched bases: 1. Germline CDR1 and CDR2: MRHNA and SNTAGT.

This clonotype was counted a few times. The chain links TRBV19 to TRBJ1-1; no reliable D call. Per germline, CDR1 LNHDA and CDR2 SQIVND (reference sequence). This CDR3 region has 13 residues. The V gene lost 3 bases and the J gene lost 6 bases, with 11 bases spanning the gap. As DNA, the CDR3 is TGTGCCAGTAGTATTCGAGGGTTAGCTGAAGCTTTCTTT. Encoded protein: CASSIRGLAEAFF. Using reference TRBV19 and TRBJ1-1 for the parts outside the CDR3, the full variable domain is DGGITQSPKYLFRKEGQNVTLSCEQNLNHDAMYWYRQDPGQGLRLIYYSQIVNDFQKGDIAEGYSVSREKKESFPLTVTSAQKNPTAFYLCASSIRGLAEAFFGQGTRLTVV.

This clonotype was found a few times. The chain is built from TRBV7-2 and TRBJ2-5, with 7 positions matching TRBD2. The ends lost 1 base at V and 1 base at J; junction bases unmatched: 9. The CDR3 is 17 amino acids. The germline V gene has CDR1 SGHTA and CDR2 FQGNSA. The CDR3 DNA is TGTGCCAGCAGCTTAGGGGCCAAGCGGGGAGTCCAAGAGACCCAGTACTTC. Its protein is CASSLGAKRGVQETQYF.

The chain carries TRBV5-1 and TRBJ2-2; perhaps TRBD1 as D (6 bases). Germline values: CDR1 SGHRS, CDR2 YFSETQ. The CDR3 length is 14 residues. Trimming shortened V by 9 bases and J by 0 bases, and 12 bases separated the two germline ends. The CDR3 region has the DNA TGCGCCACCCAGACAGGCTCGAACACCGGGGAGCTGTTTTTT. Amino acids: CATQTGSNTGELFF.

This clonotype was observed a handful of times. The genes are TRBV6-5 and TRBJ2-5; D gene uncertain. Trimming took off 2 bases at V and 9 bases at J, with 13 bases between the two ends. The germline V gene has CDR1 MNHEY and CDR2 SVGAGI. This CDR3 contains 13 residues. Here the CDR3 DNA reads TGTGCCAGCAGTTACGGTTTAAATGAGGCCCAGTACTTC. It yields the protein CASSYGLNEAQYF.

The CDR3 region has the DNA TGCAGTGCTAGTGGGGGGGGGCCCAAAAACATTCAGTACTTC. Translated: CSASGGGPKNIQYF. This sequence joins TRBV20-1 and TRBJ2-4; a possible D gene is TRBD2 (7 bases). Germline V gives CDR1 DFQATT, CDR2 SNEGSKA (reference sequence). The CDR3 consists of 14 residues. V lost 3 bases to trimming and J lost 2 bases, with 11 bases between them.

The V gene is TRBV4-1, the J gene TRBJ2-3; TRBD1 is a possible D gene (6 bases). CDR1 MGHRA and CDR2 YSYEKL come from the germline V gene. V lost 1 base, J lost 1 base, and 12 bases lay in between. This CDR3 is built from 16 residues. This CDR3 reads CASSQAARTGTDTQYF. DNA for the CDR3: TGCGCCAGCAGCCAAGCAGCCCGGACAGGCACAGATACGCAGTATTTT.

The CDR3 protein is CSARGRQETQYF. DNA of the CDR3: TGCAGTGCTAGGGGCAGACAAGAGACCCAGTACTTC. The chain uses TRBV20-1 and TRBJ2-5, with D uncertain. Trimming took 3 bases from V and 2 from J, leaving 7 bases between them. The germline CDR1 and CDR2 sequences are DFQATT and SNEGSKA (reference sequence). CDR3 length: 12 amino acids.

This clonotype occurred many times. This CDR3 reads CASSSHQETQYF. The DNA for the CDR3 is TGTGCCAGCAGTTCTCACCAAGAGACCCAGTACTTC. The chain is built from TRBV12-3 or TRBV12-4 and TRBJ2-5, with D uncertain. Trimming took off 4 bases at V and 0 bases at J, with 3 bases between the two ends. This CDR3 has 12 residues.

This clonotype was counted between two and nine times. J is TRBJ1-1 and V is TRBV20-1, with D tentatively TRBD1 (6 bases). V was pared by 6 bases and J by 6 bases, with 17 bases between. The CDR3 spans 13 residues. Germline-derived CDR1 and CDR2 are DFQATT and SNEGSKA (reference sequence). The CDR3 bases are TGCAGTGCGAAAAACACAGGGTTGCCTGAAGCTTTCTTT. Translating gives CSAKNTGLPEAFF.

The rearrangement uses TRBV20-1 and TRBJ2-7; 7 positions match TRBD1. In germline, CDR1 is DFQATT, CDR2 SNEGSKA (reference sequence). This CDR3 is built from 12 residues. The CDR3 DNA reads TGCAGTGCGGCTAGACAGGGTAACCGTTTAGTCGTC. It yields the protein CSAARQGNRLVV.

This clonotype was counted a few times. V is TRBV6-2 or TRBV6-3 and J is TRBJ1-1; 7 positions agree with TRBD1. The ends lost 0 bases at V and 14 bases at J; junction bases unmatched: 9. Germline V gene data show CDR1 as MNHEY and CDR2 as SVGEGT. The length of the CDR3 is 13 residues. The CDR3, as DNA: TGTGCCAGCAGTTACTCCGGGACAGCCCCTTCCTTCTTT. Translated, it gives CASSYSGTAPSFF.

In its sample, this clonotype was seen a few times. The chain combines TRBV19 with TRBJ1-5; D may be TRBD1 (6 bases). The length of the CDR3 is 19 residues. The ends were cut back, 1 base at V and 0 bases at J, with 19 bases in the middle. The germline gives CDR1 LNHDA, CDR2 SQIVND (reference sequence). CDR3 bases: TGTGCCAGTAGTATAGTTACAGGGTGGCCCTCTAATAGCAATCAGCCCCAGCATTTT. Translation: CASSIVTGWPSNSNQPQHF.

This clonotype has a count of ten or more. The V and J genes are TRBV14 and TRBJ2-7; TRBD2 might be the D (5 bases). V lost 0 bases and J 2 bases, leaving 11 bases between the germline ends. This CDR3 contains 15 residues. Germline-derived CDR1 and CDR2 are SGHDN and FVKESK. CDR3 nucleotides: TGTGCCAGCAGCCAAGAGATTCGGGGTGCCTACGAGCAGTACGTC. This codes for CASSQEIRGAYEQYV.

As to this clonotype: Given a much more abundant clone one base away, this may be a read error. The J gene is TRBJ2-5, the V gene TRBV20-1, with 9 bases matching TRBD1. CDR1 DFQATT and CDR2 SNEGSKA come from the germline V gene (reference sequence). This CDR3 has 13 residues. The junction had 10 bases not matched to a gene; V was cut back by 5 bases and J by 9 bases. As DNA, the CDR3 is TGCAGTGCTCCGAGGGACAGGGTTGAGGCCCAGTACTTC. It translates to CSAPRDRVEAQYF.

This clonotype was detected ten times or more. The DNA for the CDR3 is TGTGCCAGCAGTGGGGCTAGCGGTCCTAGCTCCTACAATGAGCAGTTCTTC. The encoded protein is CASSGASGPSSYNEQFF. The chain joins TRBV12-3 or TRBV12-4 to TRBJ2-1, with TRBD2 matching over 7 bases. The V gene end was trimmed by 5 bases and the J gene end by 0 bases; junction bases not matched to a gene: 10. The CDR3 has 17 residues.